Listed below are T cell receptor beta chains from one sample, sequenced in a study of Ad26.COV2.S vaccination and SARS-CoV-2 variants. Data came from immunoSEQ multiplex PCR; TCRdb stores just in-frame clones and leaves some out. In the table there are about 350,000 clones, about 87% of which are singletons. The specimen was peripheral blood, collected in a trial of Ad26.COV2.S vaccine versus placebo. The receptors were gathered from a person between 18 and 59 years old who received the Ad26.COV2.S COVID-19 vaccine or a placebo. Both conserved end residues are part of each CDR3. The D gene is left open where the match is weak. The size entry is marked missing in some rows and otherwise reads once, few, many or a size class.

d_gene,j_gene,v_gene,abundance,len,CDR3nt,CDR3aa
TRBD2,TRBJ2-1,TRBV19,-,15,TGTGCCAGTAGCCTAACTAGCGGGAGTTTCGATGAGCAGTTCTTC,CASSLTSGSFDEQFF
TRBD1,TRBJ2-2,TRBV29-1,-,17,TGCAGCGTTGAGACCTTAAACAGGGGGCAGGACACCGGGGAGCTGTTTTTT,CSVETLNRGQDTGELFF
TRBD2,TRBJ2-1,TRBV24-1,-,15,TGTGCCACCAGTGATAGGACTAGCGTTGACAATGAGCAGTTCTTC,CATSDRTSVDNEQFF
-,TRBJ1-4,TRBV4-1,-,15,TGCGCCAGCAGCCAAGTCGGACCGACTAATGAAAAACTGTTTTTT,CASSQVGPTNEKLFF
-,TRBJ1-1,TRBV9,-,14,TGTGCCAGCAGCGGCGCAGCAAAGAACACTGAAGCTTTCTTT,CASSGAAKNTEAFF
-,TRBJ2-7,TRBV7-2,-,15,TGTGCCAGCAGCTTAGAGGTGGGGAATCGGTACGAGCAGTACTTC,CASSLEVGNRYEQYF
TRBD1,TRBJ2-7,TRBV7-2,-,15,TGTGCCAGCAGCTTAGTAGGACAGGGTCTGGGCGAGCAGTACTTC,CASSLVGQGLGEQYF
-,TRBJ2-3,TRBV10-3,-,13,TGTGCCATCAGGAGCCAGGGGGGAGATACGCAGTATTTT,CAIRSQGGDTQYF
TRBD2,TRBJ2-5,TRBV7-9,-,16,TGTGCCAGCAGTCAGGGACTAGCGGGAGGGCCGGAGACCCAGTACTTC,CASSQGLAGGPETQYF
TRBD1,TRBJ2-7,TRBV29-1,-,15,TGCAGCGTTGAACTCCCCGGGACAGGGGAGTACGAGCAGTACTTC,CSVELPGTGEYEQYF
-,TRBJ1-1,TRBV7-9,many,14,TGTGCCAGCAGCTTATTCACCGAGAACACTGAAGCTTTCTTT,CASSLFTENTEAFF
-,TRBJ1-6,TRBV7-2,-,16,TGTGCCAGCAGCTTAGCCCGGGCCGCAAAAAATTCACCCCTCCACTTT,CASSLARAAKNSPLHF
-,TRBJ2-6,TRBV28,few,15,TGTGCCGCAAGGGACCAAATCTCTGGGGCCAACGTCCTGACTTTC,CAARDQISGANVLTF
TRBD1,TRBJ1-3,TRBV7-2,-,15,TGTGCCAGCTGGGGAGACAGGGGCGGTGGAAACACCATATATTTT,CASWGDRGGGNTIYF
-,TRBJ2-7,TRBV7-2,few,14,TGTGCCAGCAGAGAAGGACGGAGCTCCTACGAGCAGTACTTC,CASREGRSSYEQYF
-,TRBJ2-1,TRBV3-1/TRBV3-2,-,18,TGTGCCAGCAGCCAAGCAAGAGGATGGACCACCAACTACAATGAGCAGTTCTTC,CASSQARGWTTNYNEQFF
-,TRBJ1-1,TRBV5-4,-,15,TGTGCCAGCAGCGCAAGACCGACGTTGAACACTGAAGCTTTCTTT,CASSARPTLNTEAFF
-,TRBJ2-3,TRBV5-4,-,16,TGTGCCAGCAGCTTGGTCGTCGGGGGTGTCACAGATACGCAGTATTTT,CASSLVVGGVTDTQYF
-,TRBJ1-1,TRBV7-8,-,12,TGTGCCAGCAGCTTTACGGGACATGAAGCTTTCTTT,CASSFTGHEAFF
-,TRBJ1-5,TRBV6-1,-,16,TGTGCCAGCAGTGGCTCCCGGACAGCGATCAATCAGCCCCAGCATTTT,CASSGSRTAINQPQHF
-,TRBJ1-1,TRBV25-1,-,14,TGTGCCAGCAGTTTAGGGGACGTTAACACTGAAGCTTTCTTT,CASSLGDVNTEAFF
TRBD1,TRBJ1-2,TRBV4-3,-,17,TGCGCCAGCAGCCGAGATATCGGACAGGTCCAGTCCTATGGCTACACCTTC,CASSRDIGQVQSYGYTF